This TCR beta chain was captured by sequencing in a study of blood T cells in healthy people across ages. Study-wide results and limits: It was not known whether donors were CMV positive (a possible confounder of expanded clonotype changes).

The CDR3 is 16 amino acids. V was clipped by 7 bases and J by 0 bases; unmatched bases: 6. Then a second PCR, running roughly 7 to 11 cycles, was carried out with a sample-barcoded 5' primer and a J-beta primer mix. Each cDNA molecule, via a template-switch adaptor with 12 random nucleotides, was tagged. In TCRdb, the 5' RACE reads were re-called with MiXCR into one record per CDR3 protein. The sample holds some 700,000 distinct CDR3 sequences; roughly 20% are singletons and the top ten take around 22%. This clonotype was detected only a few times. Its antigen is not identified. The sequence was obtained from a man aged 65 to 85 in good health. The chain has TRBV12-3 or TRBV12-4 and TRBJ2-3, with TRBD2 matching over 11 bases. The sequenced sample was blood. The CDR3 reads CASTKGLAVSTDTQYF. In nucleotides, the CDR3 is TGTGCCAGCACCAAGGGACTAGCGGTTAGCACAGATACGCAGTATTTT.